These 32 T cell receptor beta chains were all obtained from the same sample, sequenced in a study of T cell changes during pregnancy in multiple sclerosis. Libraries were prepared by immunoSEQ multiplex PCR; TCRdb keeps only in-frame clonotypes and omits some of them. This sample has tens of thousands of clones; 80% to 95% occur once, and the top ten carry about 2%. The sequencing here drew on peripheral blood, taken before pregnancy. Every receptor here comes from a female donor with multiple sclerosis, enrolled in a pregnancy study.

The V call is TRBV28, the J call TRBJ2-5, with D possibly being TRBD2 (6 bases). The CDR3 consists of 12 residues. Looked up from germline, CDR1 is MDHEN and CDR2 is SYDVKM. V was clipped by 2 bases and J by 11 bases, with 12 bases between them. The CDR3 DNA reads as TGTGCCAGCAGTTTACTTTCTGGAGGGCAGTACTTC. Residues: CASSLLSGGQYF.

The chain joins TRBV7-2 to TRBJ2-7; 8 nucleotides align to TRBD2. Germline V gives CDR1 SGHTA, CDR2 FQGNSA. There are 15 residues in the CDR3. V lost 3 bases to trimming and J lost 3 bases; unmatched junction nucleotides: 7. The CDR3 bases are TGTGCCAGCAGCTTCGTTGCGGGAGGCCTCTACGAGCAGTACTTC. It specifies CASSFVAGGLYEQYF.

The genes are TRBV6-5 and TRBJ2-5; possibly TRBD1 for D (6 bases). V was pared by 0 bases and J by 5 bases, with 16 bases between. The CDR3 extends over 16 amino acids. From germline, CDR1 is MNHEY and CDR2 SVGAGI. The CDR3, as DNA: TGTGCCAGCAGTTACTCGAGTAACAGGGCAGGGGAGACCCAGTACTTC. This gives the protein CASSYSSNRAGETQYF.

This chain joins TRBV29-1 and TRBJ2-1; D perhaps matches TRBD2 (5 bases). The CDR3 runs 13 residues. The V and J ends lost 4 bases and 1 base respectively, with 8 bases between them. In germline, CDR1 is SQVTM, CDR2 ANQGSEA. CDR3 region: CSVGGGSYNEQFF. CDR3 DNA: TGCAGCGTTGGAGGAGGTTCCTACAATGAGCAGTTCTTC.

This chain joins TRBV7-9 and TRBJ2-1; 8 bases match TRBD2. Germline V gives CDR1 SEHNR, CDR2 FQNEAQ (reference sequence). V lost 1 base, J lost 0 bases, and 5 bases stayed unmatched. The CDR3 length is 17 residues. In DNA form, the CDR3 reads TGTGCCAGCAGCTTAGACCTAGCGGGTAGCTCCTACAATGAGCAGTTCTTC. It translates to CASSLDLAGSSYNEQFF. Complete variable domain (other parts from reference TRBV7-9 and TRBJ2-1): DTGVSQNPRHKITKRGQNVTFRCDPISEHNRLYWYRQTLGQGPEFLTYFQNEAQLEKSRLLSDRFSAERPKGSFSTLEIQRTEQGDSAMYLCASSLDLAGSSYNEQFFGPGTRLTVL.

The J gene is TRBJ1-3, the V gene TRBV15; the match to TRBD1 covers 7 bases. V lost 2 bases, J lost 0 bases, and 16 bases stayed unmatched. The CDR3 length is 20 residues. CDR1 is LNHNV, CDR2 YYDKDF, per germline (reference sequence). The chain's CDR3 is CATSRFRRRNDRDSGNTIYF. CDR3 sequence (DNA): TGTGCCACCAGCAGATTCCGGAGACGAAACGACAGGGACTCTGGAAACACCATATATTTT.

The chain couples TRBV6-5 to TRBJ2-2, with 7 bases matching TRBD2. CDR3 length: 14 residues. V dropped 5 bases and J dropped 4; count of bases not matched to a gene: 4. Germline CDR1 reads MNHEY; CDR2 reads SVGAGI. The CDR3 sequence is CASSKGLSTGELFF. CDR3 nucleotide sequence: TGTGCCAGCAGTAAGGGACTATCCACCGGGGAGCTGTTTTTT.

The gene calls are TRBV4-3 and TRBJ2-7, with TRBD1 matching 7 bases. CDR3 length equals 15 residues. CDR1 LGHNA and CDR2 YSLEER come from the germline V gene. V lost 2 bases and J lost 0; bases outside the gene matches: 4. The CDR3 DNA is TGCGCCAGCAGCCAATATAGGGACAGCTCCTACGAGCAGTACTTC. Its translation: CASSQYRDSSYEQYF.

The genes are TRBV9 and TRBJ2-7; TRBD2 might be the D (6 bases). Per germline, CDR1 SGDLS and CDR2 YYNGEE. The V end lost 4 bases, the J end lost 0 bases, and 14 bases lay between the germline ends. This CDR3 is 15 amino acids long. The CDR3 loop is CASSPTREISYEQYF. CDR3 nucleotides: TGTGCCAGCAGCCCAACCCGGGAGATCTCCTACGAGCAGTACTTC.

Of note for this clone: A much more abundant neighbour one base away suggests this may be a read error. This rearrangement joins TRBV19 to TRBJ1-2, with D possibly matching TRBD1 (6 bases). This CDR3 has 15 amino acids. Germline-derived CDR1 and CDR2 are LNHDA and SQIVND (reference sequence). CDR3 DNA: TGTGCCGGTAGTATAGCGGCGGGGGGGCCTGGTGGCTACACCTTC. Its translation is CAGSIAAGGPGGYTF.

The chain is built from TRBV5-1 and TRBJ2-3; 8 bases map to TRBD2. With 0 bases clipped from V and 3 bases from J, the junction kept 3 bases outside the gene matches. Germline V CDR1 and CDR2: SGHRS, YFSETQ. The CDR3 sequence is 15 residues long. CDR3 loop: CASSLAQRETDTQYF. Here the CDR3 DNA reads TGCGCCAGCAGCTTGGCCCAGCGGGAGACAGATACGCAGTATTTT. The full variable domain, in which reference TRBV5-1 and TRBJ2-3 provide the parts outside the CDR3, is KAGVTQTPRYLIKTRGQQVTLSCSPISGHRSVSWYQQTPGQGLQFLFEYFSETQRNKGNFPGRFSGRQFSNSRSEMNVSTLELGDSALYLCASSLAQRETDTQYFGPGTRLTVL.

CDR3 amino acids: CASSFLAGAREQYF. CDR3 coding DNA: TGTGCCAGCAGTTTTTTAGCGGGAGCTCGTGAGCAGTACTTC. The J gene is TRBJ2-7, the V gene TRBV28; TRBD2 matches 9 bases. Germline trimming cut 3 bases from V and 7 bases from J; bases unmatched to any gene: 7. CDR3 size: 14 residues. The V gene's germline CDR1 is MDHEN and CDR2 SYDVKM.

This sequence joins TRBV11-2 and TRBJ1-2; D is unclear. Germline V lookup: CDR1 SGHAT, CDR2 FQNNGV. Deletions cut 1 base from V and 5 bases from J, with 17 bases between. The CDR3 is 16 amino acids. Written as DNA, the CDR3 is TGTGCCAGCAGCTTAGGAGAGGGCCTATCATATTATGGCTACACCTTC. It codes for CASSLGEGLSYYGYTF.

V usage is TRBV4-1 and J usage is TRBJ1-1; D is undetermined. The V gene's germline CDR1 is MGHRA and CDR2 YSYEKL. The CDR3 length is 16 residues. The ends were cut back, 3 bases at V and 1 base at J, with 15 bases in the middle. The CDR3 is CASSHPGAPWNTEAFF. The CDR3 bases are TGCGCCAGCAGCCATCCTGGAGCCCCCTGGAACACTGAAGCTTTCTTT.

V usage is TRBV19 and J usage is TRBJ1-1; possibly TRBD1 for D (5 bases). V shed 5 bases and J shed 0 bases, with 16 bases lying between them. In germline, CDR1 is LNHDA, CDR2 SQIVND (reference sequence). CDR3 length: 16 amino acids. Here the CDR3 reads CASSSWGDRMNTEAFF. The CDR3 bases are TGTGCCAGTAGTTCGTGGGGGGACCGTATGAACACTGAAGCTTTCTTT.

This clone was observed a single time. This rearrangement joins TRBV27 to TRBJ2-7; 8 bases agree with TRBD2. The CDR3 totals 16 residues. Germline trimming cut 5 bases from V and 3 bases from J; bases unmatched to any gene: 12. Germline loops: CDR1 MNHEY, CDR2 SMNVEV (reference sequence). Here the CDR3 DNA reads TGTGCCAGCAGTCGGATTAGCGGGACCGTTAGCTACGAGCAGTACTTC. The encoded protein is CASSRISGTVSYEQYF.

The chain has TRBV7-9 and TRBJ2-7; D is unclear. The CDR3 has 13 amino acids. The germline gives CDR1 SEHNR, CDR2 FQNEAQ (reference sequence). The V end lost 5 bases, the J end lost 6 bases, and 14 bases lay between the germline ends. The CDR3 DNA is TGTGCCAGCAGCCCGGGTCGCGACGGCGAGCAGTACTTC. Its protein product is CASSPGRDGEQYF.

This clone was seen only once. V is TRBV19 and J is TRBJ1-1; no reliable D call. The CDR3 runs to 14 residues. In germline, CDR1 is LNHDA, CDR2 SQIVND (reference sequence). V gave up 9 bases and J gave up 0 bases, with 14 bases separating them. For the CDR3, the DNA is TGTGCCAGCCACTATAACCGGATGAACACTGAAGCTTTCTTT. Translation: CASHYNRMNTEAFF.

The chain uses TRBV6-1 and TRBJ2-2, with 8 bases fitting TRBD1. Looked up from germline, CDR1 is MNHNS and CDR2 is SASEGT. This CDR3 has 14 residues. V trimming: 6 bases; J trimming: 4 bases; junction bases outside the gene matches: 4. CDR3 region: CASSQGAFTGELFF. The CDR3 nucleotides are TGTGCCAGCAGCCAGGGGGCTTTCACCGGGGAGCTGTTTTTT.

The rearrangement links TRBV27 to TRBJ1-1; TRBD1 matches 7 bases. This CDR3 comprises 14 residues. Germline CDR1 is MNHEY and CDR2 is SMNVEV (reference sequence). V lost 3 bases to trimming and J lost 5 bases; unmatched junction nucleotides: 6. CDR3: CASSLAGRGTEAFF. The CDR3 DNA sequence: TGTGCCAGCAGTTTGGCCGGCAGGGGGACTGAAGCTTTCTTT.

The rearrangement joins TRBV15 to TRBJ2-7; TRBD2 matches at 11 bases. The trim removed 5 bases at V and 1 base at J, leaving 7 bases unmatched. The CDR3 consists of 16 residues. Per the germline V gene, CDR1 is LNHNV and CDR2 is YYDKDF (reference sequence). Written as DNA, the CDR3 is TGTGCCACCAGCGAGATAGCGGGAGGGGGGTCCTACGAGCAGTACTTC. Translating it yields CATSEIAGGGSYEQYF.

The V gene is TRBV28, the J gene TRBJ2-7, with 11 bases fitting TRBD2. Germline trimming cut 6 bases from V and 5 bases from J; bases unmatched to any gene: 12. The CDR3 runs 16 residues. CDR1 is MDHEN, CDR2 SYDVKM, per germline. The chain's CDR3 is CASSDLSGRARNEQYF. CDR3 nucleotide sequence: TGTGCCAGCAGCGACCTTAGCGGGAGGGCCAGGAACGAGCAGTACTTC. Full variable domain (remainder filled in from reference TRBV28 and TRBJ2-7): DVKVTQSSRYLVKRTGEKVFLECVQDMDHENMFWYRQDPGLGLRLIYFSYDVKMKEKGDIPEGYSVSREKKERFSLILESASTNQTSMYLCASSDLSGRARNEQYFGPGTRLTVT.

The chain is built from TRBV19 and TRBJ1-2; D uncertain. Germline V CDR1 and CDR2: LNHDA, SQIVND (reference sequence). This CDR3 region has 10 residues. V lost 10 bases and J 7 bases, leaving 10 bases between the germline ends. CDR3: CATRDFGYTF. The CDR3 nucleotides are TGTGCCACCCGAGACTTTGGCTACACCTTC.

The chain joins TRBV7-9 to TRBJ1-1; no clear D gene. Trimming shortened V by 5 bases and J by 5 bases, and 6 bases separated the two germline ends. The length of the CDR3 is 11 residues. From germline, CDR1 is SEHNR and CDR2 FQNEAQ (reference sequence). The CDR3 protein is CASSPQTEAFF. As DNA, the CDR3 is TGTGCCAGCAGCCCCCAGACTGAAGCTTTCTTT.

The chain employs TRBV29-1 and TRBJ2-7; 8 nucleotides align to TRBD2. V was clipped by 7 bases and J by 0 bases; unmatched bases: 11. The CDR3 has 15 residues. Germline lookup yields CDR1 SQVTM and CDR2 ANQGSEA. CDR3 in DNA: TGCAGCGCCAAACACACTAGCGGTATCTCCTACGAGCAGTACTTC. Residues: CSAKHTSGISYEQYF.

This clone occurred once. The chain uses TRBV11-2 and TRBJ2-2; D might be TRBD1 (5 bases). Between the trimmed V and J ends, which lost 5 bases and 5 bases, there was a span of 12 bases. The length of the CDR3 is 14 residues. CDR1 and CDR2 from the germline V gene are SGHAT and FQNNGV. The CDR3 nucleotides read TGTGCCAGCAGCCTCCCACAGGTGACCGGGGAGCTGTTTTTT. Its translation is CASSLPQVTGELFF.

The J gene is TRBJ1-2, the V gene TRBV13; D is unresolved. The CDR3 spans 13 residues. V lost 0 bases to trimming and J lost 7 bases, with 9 bases between them. Looked up from germline, CDR1 is PRHDT and CDR2 is FYEKMQ (reference sequence). This CDR3 is CASSLGYGSGYTF. CDR3 nucleotide sequence: TGTGCCAGCAGCTTAGGTTACGGGTCTGGCTACACCTTC.

V usage is TRBV27 and J usage is TRBJ2-7, with 14 positions matching TRBD2. Germline V gene data show CDR1 as MNHEY and CDR2 as SMNVEV (reference sequence). The CDR3 length is 21 residues. Trimming removed 5 bases from V and 1 base from J; junction bases left unmatched: 19. CDR3 residues: CASSPETGTSGSGSDSYEQYF. The CDR3 DNA follows: TGTGCCAGCAGTCCCGAAACCGGGACTAGCGGGAGTGGATCCGATTCCTACGAGCAGTACTTC.

The chain uses TRBV7-2 and TRBJ2-1; D unclear. Germline assignment: CDR1 SGHTA and CDR2 FQGNSA. There are 15 residues in the CDR3. The germline V and J ends were trimmed by 5 bases and 1 base, with 12 bases remaining between them. The CDR3 bases are TGTGCCAGCAGCCCCTCGCGCTCTTCCTACAATGAGCAGTTCTTC. It specifies CASSPSRSSYNEQFF.

The chain uses TRBV7-9 and TRBJ1-3; D gene uncertain. V lost 1 base and J 0 bases, leaving 10 bases between the germline ends. The CDR3 extends over 16 amino acids. Germline V lookup: CDR1 SEHNR, CDR2 FQNEAQ (reference sequence). This chain's CDR3 is CASSLGSISSGNTIYF. CDR3 in DNA: TGTGCCAGCAGCTTAGGTTCCATTAGCTCTGGAAACACCATATATTTT.

The chain links TRBV29-1 to TRBJ2-3, with 10 bases matching TRBD2. After removal of 5 bases from V and 3 bases from J, the junction contained 5 bases not matched to a gene. This CDR3 spans 14 amino acids. Per the germline V gene, CDR1 is SQVTM and CDR2 is ANQGSEA. This CDR3 is CSVLGLADTDTQYF. The CDR3 nucleotides read TGCAGCGTTCTAGGACTAGCGGATACAGATACGCAGTATTTT.

The CDR3 protein is CASSQGAAGYEQYF. The CDR3 nucleotides are TGCGCCAGCAGCCAGGGCGCAGCCGGCTACGAGCAGTACTTC. J is TRBJ2-7 and V is TRBV4-3, with D unclear. Germline CDR1 is LGHNA and CDR2 is YSLEER. The CDR3 is 14 residues long. The V gene lost 3 bases and the J gene lost 3 bases, with 12 bases spanning the gap.